These T cell receptor beta chains were read from a single sample in a study of blood T cell repertoires in COVID-19. Clones were read by immunoSEQ multiplex PCR, and TCRdb kept only the in-frame ones, dropping some. In the table there are around 220,000 clones, more than 80% of which are singletons. Sequencing was performed on peripheral blood. The receptor source for this set is a woman at least 80 years old with acute or convalescent COVID-19. CDR3s include the opening cysteine and the closing phenylalanine or tryptophan. Fields, in order: J gene, V gene, D gene, clone size, CDR3 protein, CDR3 DNA. D genes are given only for firm matches. A row's size may be missing; if present it is once, few, many or a size class.

J gene: TRBJ2-5; V gene: TRBV5-1; D gene: TRBD1; clone size: -; CDR3 protein: CASSLGGQGAIWETQYF; CDR3 DNA: TGCGCCAGCAGCTTGGGGGGACAGGGGGCAATCTGGGAGACCCAGTACTTC
J gene: TRBJ2-1; V gene: TRBV10-3; D gene: TRBD1; clone size: -; CDR3 protein: CAITPDRSNEQFF; CDR3 DNA: TGTGCCATCACCCCGGACAGGAGCAATGAGCAGTTCTTC
J gene: TRBJ1-1; V gene: TRBV5-1; D gene: -; clone size: few; CDR3 protein: CASSAGENTEAFF; CDR3 DNA: TGCGCCAGCAGCGCGGGAGAGAACACTGAAGCTTTCTTT
J gene: TRBJ2-7; V gene: TRBV5-4; D gene: -; clone size: -; CDR3 protein: CASSSPGQIYEQYF; CDR3 DNA: TGTGCCAGCAGCTCACCGGGACAAATCTACGAGCAGTACTTC
J gene: TRBJ2-6; V gene: TRBV7-3; D gene: -; clone size: -; CDR3 protein: CASSKDSNSGANVLTF; CDR3 DNA: TGTGCCAGCAGCAAGGACAGTAACTCTGGGGCCAACGTCCTGACTTTC
J gene: TRBJ2-1; V gene: TRBV5-1; D gene: TRBD2; clone size: -; CDR3 protein: CASSLAFRLAGVHEQFF; CDR3 DNA: TGCGCCAGCAGCTTGGCCTTTCGACTAGCGGGAGTCCATGAGCAGTTCTTC
J gene: TRBJ2-7; V gene: TRBV27; D gene: -; clone size: -; CDR3 protein: CASSPPWTESYEQYF; CDR3 DNA: TGTGCCAGCAGTCCTCCATGGACAGAATCCTACGAGCAGTACTTC
J gene: TRBJ2-5; V gene: TRBV28; D gene: -; clone size: -; CDR3 protein: CASSFSGQETQYF; CDR3 DNA: TGTGCCAGCAGTTTCTCGGGGCAAGAGACCCAGTACTTC
J gene: TRBJ1-5; V gene: TRBV19; D gene: -; clone size: -; CDR3 protein: CASRPPGSSNQPQHF; CDR3 DNA: TGTGCCAGTCGCCCCCCGGGATCAAGCAATCAGCCCCAGCATTTT
J gene: TRBJ2-1; V gene: TRBV7-3; D gene: TRBD2; clone size: -; CDR3 protein: CASSLTPSGVSNEQFF; CDR3 DNA: TGTGCCAGCAGCTTAACGCCTAGCGGGGTCTCCAATGAGCAGTTCTTC
J gene: TRBJ2-1; V gene: TRBV24-1; D gene: TRBD2; clone size: -; CDR3 protein: CATRAGGASSYNEQFF; CDR3 DNA: TGTGCCACCAGAGCGGGGGGGGCCAGCTCCTACAATGAGCAGTTCTTC
J gene: TRBJ1-2; V gene: TRBV19; D gene: TRBD1; clone size: -; CDR3 protein: CATNRDRVRYGYTF; CDR3 DNA: TGTGCCACCAACCGGGACAGGGTTAGGTATGGCTACACCTTC
J gene: TRBJ2-5; V gene: TRBV25-1; D gene: -; clone size: -; CDR3 protein: CASATADGETQYF; CDR3 DNA: TGTGCCAGCGCCACCGCGGATGGGGAGACCCAGTACTTC
J gene: TRBJ2-7; V gene: TRBV7-9; D gene: -; clone size: few; CDR3 protein: CASSSVTIYEQYF; CDR3 DNA: TGTGCCAGCAGCTCGGTCACGATCTACGAGCAGTACTTC
J gene: TRBJ2-7; V gene: TRBV2; D gene: TRBD1; clone size: -; CDR3 protein: CASSAGTGSGYEQYF; CDR3 DNA: TGTGCCAGCAGTGCCGGGACAGGGAGTGGCTACGAGCAGTACTTC
J gene: TRBJ1-3; V gene: TRBV7-9; D gene: -; clone size: -; CDR3 protein: CASSDRNQGTGNTIYF; CDR3 DNA: TGTGCCAGCAGCGACCGAAACCAGGGTACTGGAAACACCATATATTTT
J gene: TRBJ1-2; V gene: TRBV18; D gene: -; clone size: -; CDR3 protein: CASSPRQEGYGYTF; CDR3 DNA: TGTGCCAGCTCACCACGACAGGAAGGCTATGGCTACACCTTC
J gene: TRBJ2-7; V gene: TRBV11-3; D gene: -; clone size: -; CDR3 protein: CASSLDRDEQYF; CDR3 DNA: TGTGCCAGCAGCTTAGACAGGGACGAGCAGTACTTC
J gene: TRBJ2-7; V gene: TRBV6-2/TRBV6-3; D gene: TRBD2; clone size: -; CDR3 protein: CASSYLGPSGARDEQYF; CDR3 DNA: TGTGCCAGCAGTTACCTGGGACCTAGCGGGGCGAGGGACGAGCAGTACTTC
J gene: TRBJ2-7; V gene: TRBV10-3; D gene: TRBD2; clone size: -; CDR3 protein: CAISATGTSGYEQYF; CDR3 DNA: TGTGCCATCAGTGCTACCGGGACTAGCGGGTACGAGCAGTACTTC
J gene: TRBJ2-1; V gene: TRBV29-1; D gene: -; clone size: -; CDR3 protein: CSVVYTSYNEQFF; CDR3 DNA: TGCAGCGTTGTATATACATCCTACAATGAGCAGTTCTTC
J gene: TRBJ1-1; V gene: TRBV19; D gene: TRBD1; clone size: -; CDR3 protein: CASRRKATGTGGMNTEAFF; CDR3 DNA: TGTGCCAGTAGAAGAAAAGCCACCGGGACAGGGGGGATGAACACTGAAGCTTTCTTT
J gene: TRBJ2-3; V gene: TRBV5-8; D gene: TRBD2; clone size: -; CDR3 protein: CASSFAGTSGGSSTDTQYF; CDR3 DNA: TGTGCCAGCAGCTTCGCCGGGACTAGCGGGGGATCTAGCACAGATACGCAGTATTTT
J gene: TRBJ1-4; V gene: TRBV5-6; D gene: -; clone size: once; CDR3 protein: CASSSIGGLSEKLFF; CDR3 DNA: TGTGCCAGCAGCTCCATAGGGGGACTAAGTGAAAAACTGTTTTTT
J gene: TRBJ1-6; V gene: TRBV5-4; D gene: -; clone size: few; CDR3 protein: CASTQRGNNSPLHF; CDR3 DNA: TGTGCCAGCACTCAACGCGGGAATAATTCACCCCTCCACTTT
J gene: TRBJ2-3; V gene: TRBV7-9; D gene: -; clone size: few; CDR3 protein: CASSLVGWQTDTQYF; CDR3 DNA: TGTGCCAGCAGCTTAGTTGGTTGGCAGACAGATACGCAGTATTTT
J gene: TRBJ2-3; V gene: TRBV19; D gene: TRBD2; clone size: -; CDR3 protein: CASSLLARFTDTQYF; CDR3 DNA: TGTGCCAGTAGTTTACTAGCGAGATTCACAGATACGCAGTATTTT
J gene: TRBJ2-1; V gene: TRBV7-3; D gene: TRBD2; clone size: -; CDR3 protein: CASSLMSSGGPVDEQFF; CDR3 DNA: TGTGCCAGCAGCTTAATGTCTAGCGGGGGCCCAGTCGATGAGCAGTTCTTC
J gene: TRBJ1-1; V gene: TRBV27; D gene: TRBD1; clone size: few; CDR3 protein: CASSLQGAIYTEAFF; CDR3 DNA: TGTGCCAGCAGTTTGCAGGGGGCGATTTACACTGAAGCTTTCTTT
J gene: TRBJ2-3; V gene: TRBV30; D gene: TRBD2; clone size: -; CDR3 protein: CAWSIGLADLGDTQYF; CDR3 DNA: TGTGCCTGGAGTATAGGACTAGCGGACCTGGGGGATACGCAGTATTTT
J gene: TRBJ2-1; V gene: TRBV7-2; D gene: TRBD2; clone size: -; CDR3 protein: CASSRTSGGFNEQFF; CDR3 DNA: TGTGCCAGCAGCCGGACTAGCGGGGGTTTTAATGAGCAGTTCTTC
J gene: TRBJ1-5; V gene: TRBV9; D gene: -; clone size: -; CDR3 protein: CASSTNAGSNQPQHF; CDR3 DNA: TGTGCCAGCAGCACCAACGCAGGTAGCAATCAGCCCCAGCATTTT
J gene: TRBJ1-6; V gene: TRBV14; D gene: TRBD1; clone size: few; CDR3 protein: CASSEQGGGSPLHF; CDR3 DNA: TGTGCCAGCAGCGAACAGGGGGGGGGTTCACCCCTCCACTTT
J gene: TRBJ1-2; V gene: TRBV6-2/TRBV6-3; D gene: TRBD1; clone size: -; CDR3 protein: CASSSTGSYGYTF; CDR3 DNA: TGTGCCAGCAGCTCGACAGGGTCCTATGGCTACACCTTC
J gene: TRBJ2-1; V gene: TRBV7-2; D gene: TRBD1; clone size: once; CDR3 protein: CASSSLPGQGNNEQFF; CDR3 DNA: TGTGCCAGCAGCTCCCTTCCGGGACAGGGGAACAATGAGCAGTTCTTC
J gene: TRBJ2-7; V gene: TRBV7-2; D gene: TRBD1; clone size: -; CDR3 protein: CASSWYPGQPREQYF; CDR3 DNA: TGTGCCAGCAGCTGGTATCCGGGACAGCCGCGCGAGCAGTACTTC
J gene: TRBJ1-3; V gene: TRBV19; D gene: -; clone size: -; CDR3 protein: CASSIDSSGNTIYF; CDR3 DNA: TGTGCCAGTAGTATCGACTCGTCTGGAAACACCATATATTTT
J gene: TRBJ2-5; V gene: TRBV18; D gene: TRBD1; clone size: -; CDR3 protein: CASSPFGQGGQETQYF; CDR3 DNA: TGTGCCAGCTCACCATTTGGACAGGGGGGCCAAGAGACCCAGTACTTC
J gene: TRBJ1-3; V gene: TRBV28; D gene: TRBD1; clone size: -; CDR3 protein: CAITPRDRGPSGNTIYF; CDR3 DNA: TGTGCCATCACCCCCCGGGACAGGGGGCCCTCTGGAAACACCATATATTTT
J gene: TRBJ2-5; V gene: TRBV7-2; D gene: TRBD2; clone size: -; CDR3 protein: CASSRGGEETQYF; CDR3 DNA: TGTGCCAGCAGCCGCGGGGGGGAAGAGACCCAGTACTTC
J gene: TRBJ2-5; V gene: TRBV5-6; D gene: -; clone size: -; CDR3 protein: CASSKGIWGVQETQYF; CDR3 DNA: TGTGCCAGCAGCAAGGGAATTTGGGGGGTTCAAGAGACCCAGTACTTC
J gene: TRBJ1-2; V gene: TRBV10-3; D gene: -; clone size: -; CDR3 protein: CAIRADGEYGYTF; CDR3 DNA: TGTGCCATCAGGGCGGACGGGGAATATGGCTACACCTTC
J gene: TRBJ2-3; V gene: TRBV12-5; D gene: -; clone size: -; CDR3 protein: CASGLGTASDTQYF; CDR3 DNA: TGTGCTAGTGGTTTGGGGACAGCATCAGATACGCAGTATTTT
J gene: TRBJ2-7; V gene: TRBV6-5; D gene: TRBD2; clone size: -; CDR3 protein: CASRGLVNSYEQYF; CDR3 DNA: TGTGCCAGCAGGGGACTAGTCAACTCCTACGAGCAGTACTTC
J gene: TRBJ2-3; V gene: TRBV7-2; D gene: TRBD2; clone size: -; CDR3 protein: CASSLGLGSGSTDTQYF; CDR3 DNA: TGTGCCAGCAGCTTAGGTCTCGGTAGCGGGAGCACAGATACGCAGTATTTT
J gene: TRBJ1-6; V gene: TRBV28; D gene: -; clone size: -; CDR3 protein: CASSLSRQGYSPLHF; CDR3 DNA: TGTGCCAGCAGTTTATCTCGGCAGGGTTATTCACCCCTCCACTTT
J gene: TRBJ1-1; V gene: TRBV6-2/TRBV6-3; D gene: -; clone size: -; CDR3 protein: CASSYSSQGGTEAFF; CDR3 DNA: TGTGCCAGCAGTTACTCGAGCCAGGGTGGGACTGAAGCTTTCTTT
J gene: TRBJ1-1; V gene: TRBV6-5; D gene: -; clone size: -; CDR3 protein: CASSYSSGAGAFF; CDR3 DNA: TGTGCCAGCAGTTACTCGAGCGGGGCGGGGGCTTTCTTT
J gene: TRBJ1-1; V gene: TRBV18; D gene: -; clone size: -; CDR3 protein: CASGAGDAEAFF; CDR3 DNA: TGTGCCAGCGGGGCGGGGGACGCTGAAGCTTTCTTT
J gene: TRBJ2-2; V gene: TRBV12-5; D gene: -; clone size: -; CDR3 protein: CASGITHIPGELFF; CDR3 DNA: TGTGCTAGTGGTATCACACACATTCCCGGGGAGCTGTTTTTT
J gene: TRBJ1-4; V gene: TRBV4-3; D gene: TRBD1; clone size: once; CDR3 protein: CASSRDRGANEKLFF; CDR3 DNA: TGCGCCAGCAGCAGGGACAGGGGTGCTAATGAAAAACTGTTTTTT
J gene: TRBJ1-4; V gene: TRBV5-1; D gene: -; clone size: -; CDR3 protein: CASSLGQGPTNEKLFF; CDR3 DNA: TGCGCCAGCAGCTTGGGGCAGGGCCCAACTAATGAAAAACTGTTTTTT